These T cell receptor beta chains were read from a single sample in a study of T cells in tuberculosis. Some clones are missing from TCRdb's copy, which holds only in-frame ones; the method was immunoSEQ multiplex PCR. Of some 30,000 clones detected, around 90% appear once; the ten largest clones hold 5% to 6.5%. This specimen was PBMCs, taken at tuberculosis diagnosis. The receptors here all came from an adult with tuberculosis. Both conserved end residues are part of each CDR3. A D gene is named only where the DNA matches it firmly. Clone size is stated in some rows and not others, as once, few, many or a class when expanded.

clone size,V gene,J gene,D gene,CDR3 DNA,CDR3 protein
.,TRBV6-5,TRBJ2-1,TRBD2,TGTGCCAGCAGTCATCCAGCGGGAGGAGGTGATGAGCAGTTCTTC,CASSHPAGGGDEQFF
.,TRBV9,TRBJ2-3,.,TGTGCCAGCAGCGCAGATCATCGCACAGATACGCAGTATTTT,CASSADHRTDTQYF
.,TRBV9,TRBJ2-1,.,TGTGCCAGCAGCGTCCAAACCTACAATGAGCAGTTCTTC,CASSVQTYNEQFF
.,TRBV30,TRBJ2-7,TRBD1,TGTGCCTGGAGTCCGACAGGGCCGTGGACCTACGAGCAGTACTTC,CAWSPTGPWTYEQYF
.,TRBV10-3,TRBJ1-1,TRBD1,TGTGCCATCAGCACGACAGGGACAGGGGCGGAGGGCACTGAAGCTTTCTTT,CAISTTGTGAEGTEAFF
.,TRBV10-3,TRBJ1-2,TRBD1,TGTGCCATCAGGTTGACAGGGGGAAACTATGGCTACACCTTC,CAIRLTGGNYGYTF
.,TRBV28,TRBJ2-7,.,TGTGCCAGCAGTTTCCGCGAGCAGTACTTC,CASSFREQYF
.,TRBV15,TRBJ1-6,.,TGTGCCACCAGCAACGCAGGGAGGAGAGACTCACCCCTCCACTTT,CATSNAGRRDSPLHF
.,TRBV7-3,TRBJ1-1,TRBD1,TGTGCCAGCAGTCCAGGACAGGCTAACACTGAAGCTTTCTTT,CASSPGQANTEAFF
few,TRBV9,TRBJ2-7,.,TGTGCCAGCAGCGTCGCTAGCCGCTCCTACGAGCAGTACTTC,CASSVASRSYEQYF
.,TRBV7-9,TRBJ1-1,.,TGTGCCAGCAGCTTTCATAACGGGTGGAACACTGAAGCTTTCTTT,CASSFHNGWNTEAFF
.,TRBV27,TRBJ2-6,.,TGTGCCAGCAGTTCGGTCCGGGCCAACGTCCTGACTTTC,CASSSVRANVLTF
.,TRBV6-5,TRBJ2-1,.,TGTGCCAGCAGCCCGAAGGGGTACGATGAGCAGTTCTTC,CASSPKGYDEQFF
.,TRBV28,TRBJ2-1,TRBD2,TGTGCCAGCAGTCCCAGCGGGAGAACCTACAATGAGCAGTTCTTC,CASSPSGRTYNEQFF
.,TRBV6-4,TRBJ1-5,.,TGTGCCAGCAGTGACTCGTTACAGATGTATCAGCCCCAGCATTTT,CASSDSLQMYQPQHF
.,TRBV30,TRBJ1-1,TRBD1,TGTGCCTGGAGTACCGGGACAGGGTTCACTGAAGCTTTCTTT,CAWSTGTGFTEAFF
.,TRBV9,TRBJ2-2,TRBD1,TGTGCCAGCAGCGTAGCAGGACAGGGGGCGAACACCGGGGAGCTGTTTTTT,CASSVAGQGANTGELFF
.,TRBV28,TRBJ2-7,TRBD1,TGTGCCAGCAGTTTGGGACAGGCTTTTTACGAGCAGTACTTC,CASSLGQAFYEQYF